The 2 T cell receptor beta chains listed next were all sequenced from one sample in a study of patients and donors after allogeneic stem cell transplantation. From the RT-PCR reads, TCRdb called clonotypes with MiXCR, one entry per CDR3 protein. The sample contains roughly 150,000 distinct CDR3 sequences, 24% of which appear only once. Sequences were obtained from blood, either unsorted or a sorted T cell fraction (not recorded which). Every receptor here comes from a human donor who was either an allogeneic HSCT recipient or a stem cell or donor lymphocyte infusion donor (not recorded which). It is not recorded whose cells these are; they may come from a transplant donor.

J is TRBJ2-1 and V is TRBV29-1; maybe TRBD2 (6 bases). Germline V gene lookup returns CDR1 SQVTM and CDR2 ANQGSEA. The CDR3 covers 13 residues. V lost 6 bases to trimming and J lost 4 bases, with 13 bases between them. The CDR3 nucleotides read TGCAGCGTAGTCGGGAGTAGATACAATGAGCAGTTCTTC. It encodes CSVVGSRYNEQFF.

This clonotype was counted a few times. The gene calls are TRBV3-1 and TRBJ2-2, with TRBD2 matching over 12 bases. CDR3 length: 18 residues. Germline V gene data show CDR1 as LGHDT and CDR2 as YNNKEL (reference sequence). V dropped 6 bases and J dropped 2; count of bases not matched to a gene: 10. This CDR3 is CASRVQTSGGYNTGELFF. DNA for the CDR3: TGTGCCAGCAGGGTTCAGACTAGCGGGGGCTATAACACCGGGGAGCTGTTTTTT.